This T cell receptor (beta chain) was sequenced in a study of vaccination effects on CD4 cells after COVID-19. Germline CDR1 is MDHEN and CDR2 is SYDVKM. The CDR3 covers 16 residues. V was trimmed by 4 bases and J by 4 bases, leaving 19 bases between them. Sequencing was preceded by expansion of antigen-specific CD4+ T cells with viral peptide pools in the ViraFEST assay. Culture lasted around eleven days before CD4+ T cell isolation. Subjects were given two BNT162b2 or mRNA-1273 vaccine doses. Cultures of some 1.8 million PBMC per well contained 10 IU/ml IL-2 plus 10 ug/ml peptides. As regards this clone: Antigen specificity is unknown.

Here immunoSEQ multiplex PCR was the method, and the copy in TCRdb shows in-frame clones only, minus some. Of around 59,000 clones listed, about 78% are singletons. This chain connects TRBV28 to TRBJ1-2, with a possible D match to TRBD1 (5 bases). This clonotype was sampled from a human donor who received a COVID-19 vaccine. Material: CD4+ T cells from PBMCs cultured with HCoV-OC43 spike peptides, obtained after COVID-19 vaccination. Subset specified: HCoV-OC43 spike overlapping peptide pool stimulation. CDR3 loop: CASSSQGPQGGYGYTF. CDR3 DNA: TGTGCCAGCAGTTCACAAGGACCCCAGGGTGGCTATGGCTACACCTTC.